This passage covers 32 T cell receptor beta chains from one sample sequenced in a study of blood T cell repertoires in COVID-19 (dated by TCRdb to 2018 to 2021). Library prep was done by the immunoSEQ multiplex PCR assay. TCRdb retrieved this table from immuneACCESS and kept in-frame rearrangements only. Not all clones are present; in checked studies, unresolved V genes account for under half, and no reason is known for the remainder. Within this sample are 72,000 or so clones, with around nine tenths of them counted one time only. Jointly, the top ten make up approximately 5% of the sample. Sequenced input: peripheral blood. These TCRs come from a man aged 50-60 years with active COVID-19.

This clone was recorded a few times. The chain is built from TRBV10-1 and TRBJ2-1, with TRBD1 as a possible D gene (6 bases). In germline, CDR1 is WNHNN, CDR2 SYGVQD (reference sequence). The length of the CDR3 is 14 residues. Trimming stripped 7 bases from V and 1 base from J, with 11 bases between. The CDR3 nucleotides are TGCGCCAGCACCACAGGGCTATCCTACAATGAGCAGTTCTTC. It codes for CASTTGLSYNEQFF.

This clone was observed once. V and J are TRBV21-1 and TRBJ2-7; the table names TRBD2, a call not compared with the DNA. TRBV21-1 is described as a pseudogene. There are 20 residues in the CDR3. CDR3 in amino acids: CASSKGKAPRDFFFNYEQYF. The CDR3, as DNA: TGTGCCAGCAGCAAAGGAAAAGCACCCCGGGACTTTTTTTTCAACTACGAGCAGTACTTC.

The V call is TRBV6-5, the J call TRBJ2-1; 9 nucleotides agree with TRBD1. This CDR3 is 15 amino acids long. The V gene's germline CDR1 is MNHEY and CDR2 SVGAGI. V shed 7 bases, J shed 7 bases, and the junction held 11 bases outside the gene matches. As DNA, the CDR3 is TGTGCCAGCAAAACCTCCGGGACAGGGTCGAATGAGCAGTTCTTC. Its protein product is CASKTSGTGSNEQFF.

Turning to this clone: The junction does not match germline at one end; this may be a read error. The CDR3, as DNA: TGCGCCAGCAGTCAAGGAGGCACCCAGTACTTC. This sequence encodes CASSQGGTQYF. The chain carries TRBV4-1 and TRBJ2-5, with TRBD2 as a possible D gene (5 bases). Germline values: CDR1 MGHRA, CDR2 YSYEKL. This CDR3 spans 11 amino acids.

This clone was picked up a small number of times. The chain recombines TRBV7-3 with TRBJ2-1; D is undetermined. The CDR3 is 15 residues long. The germline V gene encodes CDR1 SGHTA and CDR2 FQGTGA. Trimming removed 6 bases from V and 0 bases from J, with 12 bases in between. The CDR3 loop reads CASSKRESSYNEQFF. CDR3 nucleotide sequence: TGTGCCAGCAGTAAAAGAGAGAGCTCCTACAATGAGCAGTTCTTC.

This chain connects TRBV9 to TRBJ2-1, with D perhaps TRBD1 (5 bases). There are 14 residues in the CDR3. The germline V gene encodes CDR1 SGDLS and CDR2 YYNGEE. V dropped 0 bases and J dropped 10 bases, with 14 bases sitting between them. CDR3 protein: CASSVAPTGREQFF. The CDR3 bases are TGTGCCAGCAGCGTAGCGCCTACAGGAAGAGAGCAGTTCTTC.

This chain connects TRBV6-5 to TRBJ1-2, with 10 bases that match TRBD1. V trimming: 6 bases; J trimming: 3 bases; junction bases outside the gene matches: 7. The CDR3 has 15 amino acids. Germline assignment: CDR1 MNHEY and CDR2 SVGAGI. CDR3 coding DNA: TGTGCCAGCAGGCCCGGGACAGGGGCGGACTATGGCTACACCTTC. Translated, it gives CASRPGTGADYGYTF.

The chain carries TRBV3-1 (or the pseudogene TRBV3-2) and TRBJ2-1; D is ambiguous. This CDR3 has 14 residues. Germline lookup yields CDR1 LGHDT and CDR2 YNNKEL (reference sequence). Trimming cost V 4 bases and J 4 bases, with 11 bases left between them. CDR3 sequence: CASSLNGGYNEQFF. DNA for the CDR3: TGTGCCAGCAGCCTTAATGGCGGTTACAATGAGCAGTTCTTC.

This rearrangement joins TRBV30 to TRBJ1-2, with 9 bases identical to TRBD1. From germline, CDR1 is GTSNPN and CDR2 SVGIG (reference sequence). Trimming at V came to 0 bases and at J to 7 bases, leaving 9 bases not matched to a gene. This CDR3 comprises 15 residues. CDR3 sequence reads: CAWSVTGTGSGGYTF. CDR3 nucleotide sequence: TGTGCCTGGAGTGTTACCGGGACAGGGTCCGGTGGCTACACCTTC.

This chain joins TRBV29-1 and TRBJ2-2; 7 bases match TRBD1. Germline-derived CDR1 and CDR2 are SQVTM and ANQGSEA. CDR3 length: 13 residues. Unmatched junction bases numbered 8, after V lost 6 bases and J lost 7 bases. CDR3 protein: CSVYDRANGELFF. Written as DNA, the CDR3 is TGCAGCGTCTATGACAGGGCGAACGGGGAGCTGTTTTTT.

The V gene is TRBV19, the J gene TRBJ2-2; TRBD2 is a possible D gene (6 bases). Trimming removed 7 bases from V and 1 base from J, with 16 bases in between. Germline V gene lookup returns CDR1 LNHDA and CDR2 SQIVND (reference sequence). The CDR3 extends over 16 amino acids. The CDR3 coding sequence is TGTGCCAGTACGAACTTGGCGGGACGGAACACCGGGGAGCTGTTTTTT. It specifies CASTNLAGRNTGELFF.

This clone was detected a few times. The chain employs TRBV5-5 and TRBJ1-5; D is perhaps TRBD1 (5 bases). CDR1 and CDR2 (germline): SGHKS, YYEKEE (reference sequence). V was trimmed by 4 bases and J by 3 bases, leaving 14 bases between them. The CDR3 sequence is 15 residues long. CDR3 sequence reads: CASSKGQKHNQPQHF. The CDR3 nucleotides read TGTGCCAGCAGCAAAGGACAAAAGCACAATCAGCCCCAGCATTTT.

V is TRBV24-1 and J is TRBJ2-3; TRBD2 matches at 11 bases. Germline assignment: CDR1 KGHDR and CDR2 SFDVKD. The CDR3 sequence is 18 residues long. The V gene end was trimmed by 4 bases and the J gene end by 6 bases; junction bases not matched to a gene: 14. The CDR3 spells CATSERLPTSGRGDTQYF. As DNA, the CDR3 is TGTGCCACCAGTGAACGACTACCTACTAGCGGGAGAGGGGATACGCAGTATTTT.

This sequence joins TRBV6-6 and TRBJ1-5; tentative D call: TRBD1 (5 bases). The CDR3 runs to 14 residues. CDR1 is MNHNY and CDR2 is SVGAGI in the germline V gene (reference sequence). V was trimmed by 6 bases and J by 1 base, leaving 10 bases between them. CDR3 sequence reads: CASSPGGSNQPQHF. Here the CDR3 DNA reads TGTGCCAGCAGCCCGGGGGGGAGCAATCAGCCCCAGCATTTT.

The chain combines TRBV9 with TRBJ1-2, with D tentatively TRBD1 (5 bases). The CDR3 totals 13 residues. Trimming took 2 bases from V and 4 from J, leaving 9 bases between them. CDR1 is SGDLS, CDR2 YYNGEE, per germline. CDR3 sequence reads: CASSVGGGYGYTF. The CDR3 nucleotides are TGTGCCAGCAGCGTCGGCGGGGGCTATGGCTACACCTTC.

This rearrangement joins TRBV4-3 to TRBJ1-4, with 9 bases aligning to TRBD1. J lost 10 bases, V lost 1 base, and 10 bases had no gene match. Germline CDR1 and CDR2: LGHNA and YSLEER. CDR3 length: 16 amino acids. The CDR3 DNA sequence: TGCGCCAGCAGCCAAGTCTCTGGGACAGGGAAGGGAAAACTGTTTTTT. This sequence encodes CASSQVSGTGKGKLFF.

This clone was seen more than once but under ten times. This chain joins TRBV28 and TRBJ1-6; D is unresolved. Per germline, CDR1 MDHEN and CDR2 SYDVKM. The CDR3 runs 15 residues. Trimming removed 10 bases from V and 2 bases from J, with 15 bases in between. The CDR3 loop is CATGYRSTYNSPLHF. The DNA for the CDR3 is TGTGCCACTGGATATAGGAGCACCTATAATTCACCCCTCCACTTT. Variable domain in full (rest from reference TRBV28 and TRBJ1-6): DVKVTQSSRYLVKRTGEKVFLECVQDMDHENMFWYRQDPGLGLRLIYFSYDVKMKEKGDIPEGYSVSREKKERFSLILESASTNQTSMYLCATGYRSTYNSPLHFGNGTRLTVT.

The chain combines TRBV27 with TRBJ1-2; D possibly corresponds to TRBD1 (6 bases). The CDR3 spans 13 residues. Germline-derived CDR1 and CDR2 are MNHEY and SMNVEV (reference sequence). V lost 6 bases and J 8 bases, leaving 16 bases between the germline ends. CDR3 nucleotide sequence: TGTGCCAGCAGGGCTAACAGGGCTGGCGGCTACACCTTC. It codes for CASRANRAGGYTF.

The rearrangement uses TRBV24-1 and TRBJ2-7, with 9 positions matching TRBD1. Germline CDR1 KGHDR, CDR2 SFDVKD. The CDR3 sequence is 15 residues long. The junction had 3 bases not matched to a gene; V was cut back by 3 bases and J by 1 base. The CDR3 protein is CATSDRGQGSYEQYF. DNA for the CDR3: TGTGCCACCAGTGATAGGGGACAGGGATCCTACGAGCAGTACTTC.

The V and J genes are TRBV5-1 and TRBJ1-4, with a tentative D call TRBD1 (5 bases). V lost 6 bases, J lost 4 bases, and 16 bases lay in between. The CDR3 runs to 15 residues. Looked up from germline, CDR1 is SGHRS and CDR2 is YFSETQ. The CDR3 here is CASTVGGANNEKLFF. The CDR3 region has the DNA TGCGCCAGCACCGTGGGAGGGGCGAATAATGAAAAACTGTTTTTT.

This rearrangement joins TRBV6-6 to TRBJ1-2; no clear D. Trimming stripped 0 bases from V and 8 bases from J, with 13 bases between. Germline V gives CDR1 MNHNY, CDR2 SVGAGI (reference sequence). CDR3 length equals 14 residues. The CDR3, as DNA: TGTGCCAGCAGTTACTCCTCCGGGAACGACGGCTACACCTTC. Translation gives CASSYSSGNDGYTF.

V usage is TRBV2 and J usage is TRBJ2-7, with 9 bases fitting TRBD2. Germline V lookup: CDR1 SNHLY, CDR2 FYNNEI. The CDR3 loop spans 18 amino acids. The ends lost 0 bases at V and 3 bases at J; junction bases unmatched: 12. The CDR3 sequence is CASSEAVSSGTGLYEQYF. For the CDR3, the DNA is TGTGCCAGCAGTGAAGCTGTGTCTAGCGGGACGGGGCTCTACGAGCAGTACTTC.

This clone showed up just once. V usage is TRBV12-3 or TRBV12-4 and J usage is TRBJ2-3, with 7 bases fitting TRBD2. V gave up 5 bases and J gave up 1 base; unmatched junction bases: 0. The CDR3 is 13 amino acids. The chain's CDR3 is CASSGRGTDTQYF. The CDR3 DNA reads as TGTGCCAGCAGTGGGAGGGGCACAGATACGCAGTATTTT.

This clone was recorded once. This chain links TRBV12-3 or TRBV12-4 with TRBJ2-5; D is uncertain. CDR3 length: 13 amino acids. The ends were cut back, 5 bases at V and 4 bases at J, with 11 bases in the middle. The CDR3 loop reads CASSLGHPETQYF. DNA of the CDR3: TGTGCCAGCAGTCTCGGTCACCCAGAGACCCAGTACTTC.

The CDR3 protein is CASSRQGEPGYNSPLHF. DNA for the CDR3: TGTGCCAGCAGTCGACAGGGGGAGCCGGGGTATAATTCACCCCTCCACTTT. The rearrangement links TRBV6-6 to TRBJ1-6, with 9 bases that match TRBD1. The trim removed 5 bases at V and 4 bases at J, leaving 9 bases unmatched. The CDR3 contains 17 residues. The germline V gene encodes CDR1 MNHNY and CDR2 SVGAGI (reference sequence).

This clone was detected a few times. The V gene is TRBV2, the J gene TRBJ1-5; D perhaps matches TRBD1 (5 bases). CDR1 and CDR2 from the germline V gene are SNHLY and FYNNEI. V was clipped by 8 bases and J by 2 bases, with 19 bases between them. This CDR3 has 16 residues. In nucleotides, the CDR3 is TGTGCCAGCGGCCTCCGGGGGGTGATGGGCAATCAGCCCCAGCATTTT. This translates into CASGLRGVMGNQPQHF.

The chain combines TRBV30 with TRBJ1-3; D gene ambiguous. The CDR3 contains 15 residues. The germline V gene has CDR1 GTSNPN and CDR2 SVGIG (reference sequence). V was cut by 0 bases and J by 0 bases, with 9 bases left in between. The DNA for the CDR3 is TGTGCCTGGAGTGTCACCGGGATCTCTGGAAACACCATATATTTT. This codes for CAWSVTGISGNTIYF.

The rearrangement joins TRBV4-1 to TRBJ1-2, with TRBD1 identical over 9 bases. Germline CDR1 is MGHRA and CDR2 is YSYEKL. Trimming at V came to 0 bases and at J to 8 bases, leaving 10 bases not matched to a gene. The CDR3 has 16 residues. CDR3 in DNA: TGCGCCAGCAGCCAAGATCTTAGTGGGACAGGGATAGGCTACACCTTC. It translates to CASSQDLSGTGIGYTF.

This CDR3 is CASSFTQDSNQPQHF. The DNA of the CDR3 is TGTGCCAGCAGTTTTACTCAGGATAGCAATCAGCCCCAGCATTTT. V and J are TRBV27 and TRBJ1-5; D remains ambiguous. Germline lookup yields CDR1 MNHEY and CDR2 SMNVEV (reference sequence). The V end lost 3 bases, the J end lost 0 bases, and 9 bases lay between the germline ends. The CDR3 extends over 15 amino acids.

CDR3 bases: TGCGCCAGCAGCTTGGGGGCGGGAACACAGAACACTGAAGCTTTCTTT. It yields the protein CASSLGAGTQNTEAFF. The chain employs TRBV5-1 and TRBJ1-1; D unresolved. Germline CDR1 reads SGHRS; CDR2 reads YFSETQ. This CDR3 is 16 amino acids long. The V and J ends lost 0 bases and 1 base respectively, with 13 bases between them. Full variable domain (remainder filled in from reference TRBV5-1 and TRBJ1-1): KAGVTQTPRYLIKTRGQQVTLSCSPISGHRSVSWYQQTPGQGLQFLFEYFSETQRNKGNFPGRFSGRQFSNSRSEMNVSTLELGDSALYLCASSLGAGTQNTEAFFGQGTRLTVV.

This clone appeared a few times. V gene TRBV6-5 combines with J gene TRBJ1-6, with D possibly being TRBD1 (6 bases). The CDR3 is made up of 14 amino acids. Germline V lookup: CDR1 MNHEY, CDR2 SVGAGI. With 6 bases removed from V and 6 bases from J, the gap between germline ends came to 12 bases. CDR3 in DNA: TGTGCCAGCAGGTCGGGACAAATTAATTCACCCCTCCACTTT. Translated: CASRSGQINSPLHF.

The chain has TRBV5-4 and TRBJ2-1; TRBD1 aligns across 8 bases. Germline-derived CDR1 and CDR2 are SGHNT and YYREEE (reference sequence). J was trimmed by 7 bases and V by 4 bases; bases with no gene match: 10. CDR3 length equals 15 residues. Written as DNA, the CDR3 is TGTGCCAGCAGCCACCAAGGACAGGGCTGGAATGAGCAGTTCTTC. The encoded protein is CASSHQGQGWNEQFF.